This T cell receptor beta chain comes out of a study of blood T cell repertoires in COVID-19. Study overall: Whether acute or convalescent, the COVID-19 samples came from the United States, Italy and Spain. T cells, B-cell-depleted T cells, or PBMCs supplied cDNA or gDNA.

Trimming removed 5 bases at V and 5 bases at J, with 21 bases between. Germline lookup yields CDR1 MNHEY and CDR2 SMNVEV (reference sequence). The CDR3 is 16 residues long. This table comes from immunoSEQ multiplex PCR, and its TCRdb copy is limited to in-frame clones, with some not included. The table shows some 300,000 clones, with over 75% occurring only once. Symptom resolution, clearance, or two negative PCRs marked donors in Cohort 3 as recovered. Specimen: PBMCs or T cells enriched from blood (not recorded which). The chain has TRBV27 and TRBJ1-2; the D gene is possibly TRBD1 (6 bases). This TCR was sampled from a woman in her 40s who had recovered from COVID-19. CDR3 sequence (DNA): TGTGCCAGCAGTGCATACAGGGAGGGGCTGGTGTATGGCTACACCTTC. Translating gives CASSAYREGLVYGYTF.